This T cell receptor beta chain was retrieved from a study of T cells in Graves' hyperthyroidism and ophthalmopathy. The TCR beta CDR3 regions underwent amplification using RNA transcripts as the source. During a first-round RT-PCR of the TCR CDR3, the HTBI primer set was used. TCRdb reprocessed the multiplex PCR reads via MiXCR and lists one record per CDR3 protein. Altogether about 700,000 distinct CDR3 sequences are present, 45% being singletons, with the ten largest covering about 7.2%. This clonotype has just a few counts. Its target is not known. One junction end disagrees with the germline gene, perhaps due to a read error. The germline V gene has CDR1 SNHLY and CDR2 FYNNEI. The CDR3 has 15 residues. Findings of the study overall: Ophthalmopathy, as predicted by the model, came a median around 7 months after the prediction.

Sequenced input: peripheral blood or thyroid tissue (not recorded which). V and J are TRBV2 and TRBJ2-7; 9 nucleotides line up with TRBD1. This receptor was taken from an adult man with Graves' disease, either hyperthyroidism or ophthalmopathy (not recorded which). DNA of the CDR3: TGCGCCAGCAGCTCCTACCGGGACAGGGACGACGAGCAGTACTTC. Translating gives CASSSYRDRDDEQYF.